This T cell receptor (beta chain) was found in a study of T cell responses to AZD1222 COVID-19 vaccine. Study-wide results and limits: Across the whole spike, CD4 TCRs peaked at regions 160-218 and 743-854. White British donors predominated, females outnumbered males, and clonal diversity was possibly underestimated. After two AZD1222 doses, spike-specific TCR breadth and depth rose versus day 0.

As for this clone: Antigen specificity is unknown.

Profiled with immunoSEQ multiplex PCR; TCRdb holds only in-frame clones, not every one. The sample records 210,000 or so clones, about 92% being singletons. Germline loops: CDR1 KGHSH, CDR2 LQKENI. The V end was cut by 2 bases, the J end by 0 bases, with 7 bases between. This CDR3 spans 15 amino acids. The clonotype comes from an adult in good health. The genes are TRBV18 and TRBJ1-4; D may be TRBD1 (5 bases). The sample in question was peripheral blood, obtained on day 0 of MenACWY control vaccination. CDR3 residues: CASSPRGTTNEKLFF. DNA of the CDR3: TGTGCCAGCTCACCAAGGGGAACAACTAATGAAAAACTGTTTTTT.